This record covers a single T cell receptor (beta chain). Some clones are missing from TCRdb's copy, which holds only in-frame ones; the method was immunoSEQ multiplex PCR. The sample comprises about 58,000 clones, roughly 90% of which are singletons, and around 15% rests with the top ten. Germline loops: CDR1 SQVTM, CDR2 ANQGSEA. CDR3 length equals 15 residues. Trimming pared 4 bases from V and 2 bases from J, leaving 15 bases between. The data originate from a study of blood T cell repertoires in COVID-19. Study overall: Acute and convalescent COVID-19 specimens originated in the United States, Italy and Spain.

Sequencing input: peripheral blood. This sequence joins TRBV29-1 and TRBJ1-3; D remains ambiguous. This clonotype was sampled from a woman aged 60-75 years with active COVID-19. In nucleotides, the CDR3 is TGCAGCGTTGCTGAGGCGTTGCGGCCTGGAAACACCATATATTTT. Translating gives CSVAEALRPGNTIYF.